The entry below gives a single T cell receptor beta chain sequence along with its context. Its cognate antigen is unknown. Then a second PCR, running roughly 7 to 11 cycles, was carried out with a sample-barcoded 5' primer and a J-beta primer mix. Each cDNA molecule was tagged by a template-switch adaptor that had 12 random nucleotides. TCRdb itself ran the 5' RACE reads through MiXCR, one entry per CDR3 protein. There are about 640,000 distinct CDR3 sequences in the sample; about 30% occur only once, and around 14% lies in the top ten. The ends were cut back, 1 base at V and 8 bases at J, with 12 bases in the middle. From germline, CDR1 is MGHDK and CDR2 SYGVNS. The CDR3 sequence is 15 residues long. The record originates from a study of blood T cells in healthy people across ages. Study-level points and caveats: PBMCs went unsorted, and a conclusive naive versus antigen-experienced comparison was therefore prevented.

The receptor was derived from a woman over 75 in good health. V and J are TRBV25-1 and TRBJ1-6, with a possible D match to TRBD1 (5 bases). What was sequenced was blood. In DNA form, the CDR3 reads TGTGCCAGCAGTGAATCGGGGGGACCCTATTCACCCCTCCACTTT. The encoded protein is CASSESGGPYSPLHF.